One sample yielded the 32 T cell receptor beta chains listed below, sequenced in a study of cytomegalovirus exposure and HLA in healthy donors. The assay was immunoSEQ multiplex PCR, and TCRdb's table has in-frame clones only and misses some. Counted here are approximately 150,000 clones, 91% occurring once; the ten biggest clones make up approximately 3%. The specimen sequenced was PBMCs. The receptors derive from a woman between 18 and 30 years old in good health and CMV-seropositive.

V is TRBV5-1 and J is TRBJ2-1; D not certain. CDR1 is SGHRS and CDR2 is YFSETQ in the germline V gene. The CDR3 totals 17 residues. Trimming pared 1 base from V and 2 bases from J, leaving 16 bases between. This CDR3 reads CASSLLPPSRTYNEQFF. CDR3 sequence (DNA): TGCGCCAGCAGCTTGCTTCCCCCATCGAGGACCTACAATGAGCAGTTCTTC.

The chain links TRBV2 to TRBJ2-2; TRBD2 matches at 7 bases. V trimming: 7 bases; J trimming: 7 bases; junction bases outside the gene matches: 24. Germline CDR1 is SNHLY and CDR2 is FYNNEI. This CDR3 has 19 residues. CDR3 sequence reads: CASTTYPLAGLPADGELFF. DNA of the CDR3: TGTGCCAGCACCACCTACCCATTAGCGGGTCTTCCTGCGGACGGGGAGCTGTTTTTT.

The rearrangement joins TRBV30 to TRBJ1-6; D is perhaps TRBD1 (5 bases). Germline CDR1 and CDR2: GTSNPN and SVGIG (reference sequence). The CDR3 loop spans 14 amino acids. Trimming left V 0 bases short and J 10 bases short, with 13 bases between. Here the CDR3 DNA reads TGTGCCTGGAGTGTAATTACAGGAAAGTCACCCCTCCACTTT. It encodes CAWSVITGKSPLHF.

Only one count was recorded for this clone. The genes are TRBV7-2 and TRBJ1-1; 7 nucleotides match TRBD1. V shed 5 bases and J 2 bases; nucleotides not matched to a gene: 5. Germline assignment: CDR1 SGHTA and CDR2 FQGNSA. CDR3 length equals 14 residues. CDR3 in amino acids: CASSPRQGNTEAFF. In nucleotides, the CDR3 is TGTGCCAGCAGCCCGCGACAGGGCAACACTGAAGCTTTCTTT.

This clone has just one count. This chain joins TRBV27 and TRBJ2-1; unclear D gene. This CDR3 spans 16 amino acids. CDR1 and CDR2 (germline): MNHEY, SMNVEV (reference sequence). V lost 4 bases and J 6 bases, leaving 19 bases between the germline ends. The CDR3 spells CASSSLGGRPFNEQFF. The CDR3 nucleotides read TGTGCCAGCAGTTCCCTTGGCGGAAGGCCCTTCAATGAGCAGTTCTTC.

V gene TRBV5-4 combines with J gene TRBJ2-3; 9 bases map to TRBD2. CDR3 length equals 16 residues. Germline loops: CDR1 SGHNT, CDR2 YYREEE (reference sequence). V was clipped by 1 base and J by 4 bases; unmatched bases: 7. The CDR3 DNA is TGTGCCAGCAGCTTGAGTCCGCGGGGGGGATCAGATACGCAGTATTTT. This translates into CASSLSPRGGSDTQYF.

The CDR3 nucleotides read TGCGCCAGCAGCCAAGATCAACTAGCGAGGGGTGAGCAGTTCTTC. Protein: CASSQDQLARGEQFF. The chain joins TRBV4-3 to TRBJ2-1; 7 bases fit TRBD2. Trimming cost V 0 bases and J 9 bases; bases outside gene matches: 8. The CDR3 consists of 15 residues. Germline assignment: CDR1 LGHNA and CDR2 YSLEER.

Points on this clone: Different DNA sequences within this sample yield the same CDR3. The chain combines TRBV5-1 with TRBJ1-1; D not resolved. Germline CDR1 is SGHRS and CDR2 is YFSETQ. Trimming removed 0 bases at V and 1 base at J, with 4 bases between. The CDR3 is made up of 13 amino acids. CDR3 DNA sequence: TGCGCCAGCAGCTTGGCGGGGAACACTGAAGCTTTCTTT. Protein product: CASSLAGNTEAFF.

This chain links TRBV19 with TRBJ2-7; D uncertain. The CDR3 has 12 amino acids. V lost 1 base and J 3 bases, leaving 4 bases between the germline ends. CDR1 LNHDA and CDR2 SQIVND come from the germline V gene (reference sequence). DNA of the CDR3: TGTGCCAGTAGTATAGCGGGCTACGAGCAGTACTTC. It is translated as CASSIAGYEQYF.

This sequence joins TRBV6-5 and TRBJ2-7; weak D call: TRBD1 (5 bases). Trimming left V 0 bases short and J 3 bases short, with 12 bases between. Germline CDR1 is MNHEY and CDR2 is SVGAGI. The CDR3 sequence is 15 residues long. Here the CDR3 reads CASSYSGLGLYEQYF. The CDR3 DNA sequence: TGTGCCAGCAGTTACTCGGGCCTGGGGCTCTACGAGCAGTACTTC.

J is TRBJ2-2 and V is TRBV19; 7 positions match TRBD2. In germline, CDR1 is LNHDA, CDR2 SQIVND (reference sequence). There are 16 residues in the CDR3. The trim removed 6 bases at V and 2 bases at J, leaving 9 bases unmatched. In DNA form, the CDR3 reads TGTGCCAGTAGCAAAAGTGGGACTACCAACACCGGGGAGCTGTTTTTT. This encodes CASSKSGTTNTGELFF. The variable domain in full, with the rest retrieved from reference TRBV19 and TRBJ2-2, is DGGITQSPKYLFRKEGQNVTLSCEQNLNHDAMYWYRQDPGQGLRLIYYSQIVNDFQKGDIAEGYSVSREKKESFPLTVTSAQKNPTAFYLCASSKSGTTNTGELFFGEGSRLTVL.

The V gene is TRBV10-3, the J gene TRBJ2-1, with TRBD2 matching over 12 bases. The germline gives CDR1 ENHRY, CDR2 SYGVKD. This CDR3 is 12 amino acids long. The V segment lost 8 bases and the J segment 14 bases; nucleotides outside the gene matches: 7. CDR3 region: CAISSSGREEFF. The DNA for the CDR3 is TGTGCCATCTCTTCTAGCGGGAGGGAGGAGTTCTTC.

The J gene is TRBJ2-5, the V gene TRBV7-8; D unresolved. Germline V gene lookup returns CDR1 SGHVS and CDR2 FQNEAQ. The length of the CDR3 is 12 residues. V was cut by 5 bases and J by 1 base, with 5 bases left in between. The CDR3 protein is CASSPLQETQYF. The CDR3, as DNA: TGTGCCAGCAGCCCCCTCCAAGAGACCCAGTACTTC.

The chain carries TRBV2 and TRBJ2-1, with D maybe TRBD2 (5 bases). The germline CDR1 and CDR2 sequences are SNHLY and FYNNEI. The CDR3 consists of 16 residues. V gave up 4 bases and J gave up 4 bases, with 17 bases separating them. The CDR3 nucleotides read TGTGCCAGCAGTGGAGGAGGAGCGGAGGCGTACAATGAGCAGTTCTTC. Amino acids: CASSGGGAEAYNEQFF.

V and J are TRBV5-4 and TRBJ2-4; 7 bases are a match to TRBD2. Germline trimming cut 1 base from V and 9 bases from J; bases unmatched to any gene: 10. CDR1 and CDR2 (germline): SGHNT, YYREEE (reference sequence). This CDR3 has 15 residues. The CDR3 is CASSLTNDWGGIQYF. The CDR3 DNA sequence: TGTGCCAGCAGCTTGACAAACGACTGGGGGGGCATTCAGTACTTC.

DNA for the CDR3: TGTGCCAGCAGCTCTCTACCGGGACAGGGATACACCATATATTTT. Its protein product is CASSSLPGQGYTIYF. V usage is TRBV5-6 and J usage is TRBJ1-3, with TRBD1 matching over 9 bases. Looked up from germline, CDR1 is SGHDT and CDR2 is YYEEEE. This CDR3 is 15 amino acids long. The V segment lost 3 bases and the J segment 8 bases; nucleotides outside the gene matches: 9.

The chain joins TRBV7-8 to TRBJ2-7; D call uncertain. Germline CDR1 SGHVS, CDR2 FQNEAQ. V lost 2 bases to trimming and J lost 0 bases, with 8 bases between them. The CDR3 runs to 14 residues. This CDR3 reads CASSLYGGSYEQYF. In DNA, the CDR3 is TGTGCCAGCAGCTTATATGGCGGCTCCTACGAGCAGTACTTC.

This sequence joins TRBV6-6 and TRBJ2-1; D not certain. The CDR3 has 13 amino acids. Between the trimmed V and J ends, which lost 4 bases and 4 bases, there was a span of 8 bases. Germline V gene data show CDR1 as MNHNY and CDR2 as SVGAGI (reference sequence). As DNA, the CDR3 is TGTGCCAGCAGTTCGACAATTTACAATGAGCAGTTCTTC. Its protein is CASSSTIYNEQFF.

The V gene is TRBV2, the J gene TRBJ2-1; D not resolved. This CDR3 is 12 amino acids long. Trimming pared 5 bases from V and 6 bases from J, leaving 8 bases between. The germline gives CDR1 SNHLY, CDR2 FYNNEI. CDR3 sequence (DNA): TGTGCCAGCAGTACTAACTTCAATGAGCAGTTCTTC. This codes for CASSTNFNEQFF.

This chain's CDR3 is CSVGVPRETNTEAFF. The CDR3, as DNA: TGCAGCGTCGGAGTCCCTCGGGAGACGAACACTGAAGCTTTCTTT. This sequence joins TRBV29-1 and TRBJ1-1; D not certain. Trimming removed 6 bases from V and 1 base from J, with 18 bases in between. The germline CDR1 and CDR2 sequences are SQVTM and ANQGSEA. The CDR3 runs to 15 residues.

The chain employs TRBV5-4 and TRBJ1-3, with 7 bases that match TRBD1. Germline trimming cut 3 bases from V and 0 bases from J; bases unmatched to any gene: 6. This CDR3 has 16 residues. The germline gives CDR1 SGHNT, CDR2 YYREEE (reference sequence). The CDR3 here is CASSYAQGSSGNTIYF. DNA of the CDR3: TGTGCCAGCAGCTACGCACAGGGGAGCTCTGGAAACACCATATATTTT.

The genes are TRBV2 and TRBJ1-2; D remains unclear. The V end was cut by 6 bases, the J end by 2 bases, with 16 bases between. Per the germline V gene, CDR1 is SNHLY and CDR2 is FYNNEI. This CDR3 is built from 15 residues. The CDR3 region is CASRAGNLFNYGYTF. The CDR3 DNA reads as TGTGCCAGCAGGGCCGGGAACTTATTCAACTATGGCTACACCTTC.

The genes are TRBV5-1 and TRBJ2-1, with 9 nucleotides matching TRBD2. V dropped 0 bases and J dropped 7; count of bases not matched to a gene: 2. This CDR3 is built from 14 residues. Germline loops: CDR1 SGHRS, CDR2 YFSETQ. The CDR3 nucleotides read TGCGCCAGCAGCTTGGTTGCGGGAGGGAATGAGCAGTTCTTC. The encoded protein is CASSLVAGGNEQFF.

The chain uses TRBV5-1 and TRBJ2-1; 9 bases match TRBD2. CDR3 length: 14 amino acids. Losses at the gene ends were 2 bases for V and 10 bases for J; bases not matched to a gene: 7. From germline, CDR1 is SGHRS and CDR2 YFSETQ. CDR3 loop: CASSFLAGDGEQFF. The CDR3 DNA reads TGCGCCAGCAGCTTCTTAGCGGGAGACGGGGAGCAGTTCTTC.

The chain uses TRBV25-1 and TRBJ1-6, with D perhaps matching TRBD1 (6 bases). Trimming took 2 bases from V and 5 from J, leaving 10 bases between them. Germline-derived CDR1 and CDR2 are MGHDK and SYGVNS. The CDR3 contains 15 residues. CDR3 DNA: TGTGCCAGCAGTGAAAGGACAGCCAATAATTCACCCCTCCACTTT. This encodes CASSERTANNSPLHF.

This sequence joins TRBV28 and TRBJ1-1; 7 bases agree with TRBD1. The CDR3 has 14 residues. The V gene end was trimmed by 6 bases and the J gene end by 7 bases; junction bases not matched to a gene: 11. Germline lookup yields CDR1 MDHEN and CDR2 SYDVKM. DNA of the CDR3: TGTGCCAGCAGCCCCTGGACAGGAAGGTATGAAGCTTTCTTT. Amino acids: CASSPWTGRYEAFF. Together with reference TRBV28 and TRBJ1-1, the CDR3 gives the full variable domain: DVKVTQSSRYLVKRTGEKVFLECVQDMDHENMFWYRQDPGLGLRLIYFSYDVKMKEKGDIPEGYSVSREKKERFSLILESASTNQTSMYLCASSPWTGRYEAFFGQGTRLTVV.

The chain couples TRBV7-2 to TRBJ2-2; 9 bases agree with TRBD1. Germline lookup yields CDR1 SGHTA and CDR2 FQGNSA. The CDR3 length is 18 residues. Germline trimming cut 1 base from V and 3 bases from J; bases unmatched to any gene: 9. As DNA, the CDR3 is TGTGCCAGCAGCTTAGATAAGGTCGGACAGGGGTACACCGGGGAGCTGTTTTTT. Translation: CASSLDKVGQGYTGELFF. Full variable domain (remainder filled in from reference TRBV7-2 and TRBJ2-2): GAGVSQSPSNKVTEKGKDVELRCDPISGHTALYWYRQSLGQGLEFLIYFQGNSAPDKSGLPSDRFSAERTGGSVSTLTIQRTQQEDSAVYLCASSLDKVGQGYTGELFFGEGSRLTVL.

The CDR3 loop is CASKMAETYNEQFF. CDR3 nucleotide sequence: TGCGCCAGCAAAATGGCGGAAACCTACAATGAGCAGTTCTTC. The chain uses TRBV5-1 and TRBJ2-1; no clear D gene. CDR1 is SGHRS and CDR2 is YFSETQ in the germline V gene. V lost 6 bases, J lost 2 bases, and 12 bases lay in between. The CDR3 is 14 amino acids.

The chain's CDR3 is CASSHSTGNDEQYF. The CDR3 DNA reads as TGTGCCAGCAGCCATTCCACAGGGAACGACGAGCAGTACTTC. This chain uses TRBV9 with TRBJ2-7; D is possibly TRBD1 (6 bases). The CDR3 length is 14 residues. The V gene's germline CDR1 is SGDLS and CDR2 YYNGEE. V dropped 4 bases and J dropped 5 bases, with 16 bases sitting between them.

The rearrangement links TRBV5-8 to TRBJ2-6, with 7 bases matching TRBD2. Trimming cost V 4 bases and J 4 bases; bases outside gene matches: 5. Germline loops: CDR1 SGHTS, CDR2 YDEGEE. The CDR3 is made up of 15 amino acids. The CDR3 DNA reads as TGTGCCAGCAGCCGGGGGAGGGCCGGGGCCAACGTCCTGACTTTC. It is translated as CASSRGRAGANVLTF.

The V gene is TRBV7-2, the J gene TRBJ2-1; 7 bases match TRBD1. The germline CDR1 and CDR2 sequences are SGHTA and FQGNSA. J lost 0 bases, V lost 5 bases, and 4 bases had no gene match. The CDR3 is 15 amino acids. In DNA form, the CDR3 reads TGTGCCAGCAGCCCCCAGGGGGACTCCTACAATGAGCAGTTCTTC. Protein: CASSPQGDSYNEQFF.

The V call is TRBV27, the J call TRBJ1-1; D is ambiguous. The CDR3 sequence is 15 residues long. Germline-derived CDR1 and CDR2 are MNHEY and SMNVEV (reference sequence). V was trimmed by 5 bases and J by 0 bases, leaving 13 bases between them. CDR3 loop: CASSPVFSVNTEAFF. CDR3 bases: TGTGCCAGCAGTCCTGTTTTTAGTGTGAACACTGAAGCTTTCTTT.